This paragraph covers one T cell receptor (beta chain) sequence. Its antigen is currently unknown. Additional DNA sequences in this sample encode the identical CDR3. Clones were sequenced by immunoSEQ multiplex PCR, and TCRdb holds only the in-frame ones, with some missing. The table lists approximately 600,000 clones, approximately 95% of them singletons. Per germline, CDR1 MNHNS and CDR2 SASEGT. Trimming took off 1 base at V and 1 base at J, with 5 bases between the two ends. The CDR3 loop spans 13 amino acids. The data were taken from a study of shared clonotypes between healthy human individuals. Overall study: There were three CD4 naive, three CD4 memory, two CD8 naive and one CD8 memory plates per donor. General study points: Exclusively blood specimens were collected; tissue repertoires likely differ.

Naive-designated CD8 cells lacked CD45RO, were positively enriched for CCR7, and omitted terminally differentiated effector memory CD45RA+ cells. Healthy and HIV-negative, the adult donors had no recent acute infections or vaccinations. Sequences were obtained from naive CD8+ T cells sorted from blood. The gene calls are TRBV6-1 and TRBJ2-7; D not resolved. The clonotype comes from a woman aged 30 to 39 in good health. CDR3 sequence: CASSEGPSYEQYF. CDR3 in DNA: TGTGCCAGCAGTGAAGGACCATCCTACGAGCAGTACTTC.